Listed here are 16 T cell receptor beta chains from one sample, sequenced in a study of T cells after yellow fever vaccination. MiXCR was run by TCRdb on the 5' RACE reads, yielding one entry per CDR3 protein. The sample has roughly 320,000 distinct CDR3 sequences; around 10% are singletons. The specimen was CD4+ T cells sorted from PBMCs, collected 45 days after the yellow fever booster vaccination. The source is a young man who received the YFV17D yellow fever vaccine.

This clonotype was counted between two and nine times. The chain couples TRBV6-2 or TRBV6-3 to TRBJ1-5, with D possibly TRBD1 on 6 matching bases. This CDR3 spans 15 amino acids. Germline loops: CDR1 MNHEY, CDR2 SVGEGT. V was cut by 8 bases and J by 0 bases, with 14 bases left in between. The CDR3 region has the DNA TGTGCCAGCGCCACAGGGTATTTTAGCAATCAGCCCCAGCATTTT. Encoded protein: CASATGYFSNQPQHF.

J is TRBJ1-2 and V is TRBV5-1, with D perhaps TRBD1 (5 bases). CDR3 length: 12 residues. V gave up 4 bases and J gave up 8 bases, with 12 bases separating them. Germline V gives CDR1 SGHRS, CDR2 YFSETQ. CDR3: CASSDSGKGYTF. Here the CDR3 DNA reads TGCGCCAGCAGCGATTCAGGGAAGGGCTACACCTTC.

This clonotype turned up a few times. The chain couples TRBV28 to TRBJ2-3, with D possibly being TRBD1 (6 bases). The CDR3 totals 15 residues. Germline V gene lookup returns CDR1 MDHEN and CDR2 SYDVKM. V was shortened by 7 bases and J by 10 bases, with 24 bases between the two germline ends. Here the CDR3 DNA reads TGTGCCAGCATCTCACCCTACAGCGGACAGAGGTCGCAGTATTTT. Its protein is CASISPYSGQRSQYF.

In its sample, this clonotype was seen a few times. J is TRBJ2-7 and V is TRBV7-9; D gene uncertain. Trimming cost V 5 bases and J 4 bases, with 15 bases left between them. This CDR3 is 14 amino acids long. In germline, CDR1 is SEHNR, CDR2 FQNEAQ (reference sequence). CDR3 sequence: CASSGRIFGYEQYF. The CDR3 nucleotides are TGTGCCAGCAGCGGACGGATCTTCGGGTACGAGCAGTACTTC.

A few counts support this clonotype. This chain joins TRBV7-2 and TRBJ1-2, with TRBD1 identical over 9 bases. CDR3 length: 14 residues. Germline lookup yields CDR1 SGHTA and CDR2 FQGNSA. Losses at the gene ends were 4 bases for V and 4 bases for J; bases not matched to a gene: 4. The CDR3 sequence: CASSSKTGGYGYTF. CDR3 DNA: TGTGCCAGCAGCTCTAAGACAGGGGGCTATGGCTACACCTTC.

This clonotype occurred many times. A junction end diverges from the germline sequence, so it may reflect a read error. The rearrangement links TRBV5-1 to TRBJ1-4; unclear D gene. Germline V gives CDR1 SGHRS, CDR2 YFSETQ. The CDR3 spans 14 residues. In DNA form, the CDR3 reads TGTGCCAGCAGAACGGGAGCAACTAATGAAAAACTGTTTTTT. This codes for CASRTGATNEKLFF.

This clonotype was counted only a few times. This rearrangement joins TRBV5-1 to TRBJ2-3; 11 bases map to TRBD2. Germline V gene lookup returns CDR1 SGHRS and CDR2 YFSETQ. The CDR3 sequence is 14 residues long. V was clipped by 0 bases and J by 11 bases; unmatched bases: 5. The CDR3 region is CASSLVSGGAQQYF. In DNA form, the CDR3 reads TGCGCCAGCAGCTTGGTTAGCGGGGGGGCCCAGCAGTATTTT.

With regard to this clonotype: An end of the junction differs from the germline gene, which may be a read error. The rearrangement uses TRBV5-8 and TRBJ1-1; 7 positions match TRBD1. Germline V CDR1 and CDR2: SGHTS, YDEGEE. The CDR3 is 13 residues long. In DNA, the CDR3 is TGCGCCAGCAGCCTTTCCGGGGACAGTTATGCTTTCTTT. Translation: CASSLSGDSYAFF.

This chain connects TRBV3-1 to TRBJ1-2, with D possibly being TRBD1 (6 bases). The CDR3 has 12 amino acids. Per germline, CDR1 LGHDT and CDR2 YNNKEL (reference sequence). Trimming stripped 4 bases from V and 8 bases from J, with 11 bases between. The CDR3 sequence is CASSLSQGGYTF. DNA for the CDR3: TGTGCCAGCAGCCTGTCCCAGGGGGGCTACACCTTC.

This clonotype was found a few times. The gene calls are TRBV5-1 and TRBJ2-3, with unresolved D. V gave up 4 bases and J gave up 4 bases, with 13 bases separating them. The CDR3 is made up of 14 amino acids. Looked up from germline, CDR1 is SGHRS and CDR2 is YFSETQ. The CDR3 coding sequence is TGCGCCAGCAGCCTTGGAACGAAGTCAGATACGCAGTATTTT. Encoded protein: CASSLGTKSDTQYF.

The chain uses TRBV12-5 and TRBJ1-2; the D gene is possibly TRBD1 (6 bases). V was shortened by 1 base and J by 8 bases, with 8 bases between the two germline ends. This CDR3 spans 12 amino acids. Germline loops: CDR1 LGHNT, CDR2 FRNRAP. The CDR3 reads CASGLEGGGYTF. The CDR3 nucleotides read TGTGCTAGTGGTTTGGAGGGGGGAGGCTACACCTTC.

Only a few counts were recorded for this clonotype. The chain is built from TRBV18 and TRBJ2-1; D tentatively reads TRBD1 or TRBD2 (5 bases each). CDR1 and CDR2 (germline): KGHSH, LQKENI. The CDR3 consists of 16 residues. The V end was cut by 3 bases, the J end by 7 bases, with 19 bases between. CDR3 amino acids: CASSPSLTGTGNEQFF. In DNA form, the CDR3 reads TGTGCCAGCTCACCGTCTTTGACGGGGACGGGTAATGAGCAGTTCTTC.

The CDR3 region is CASSVSERNNEQFF. The CDR3 DNA reads TGTGCCAGCAGCGTAAGCGAACGAAACAATGAGCAGTTCTTC. The V gene is TRBV9, the J gene TRBJ2-1; D unclear. Deletions cut 1 base from V and 5 bases from J, with 10 bases between. Germline loops: CDR1 SGDLS, CDR2 YYNGEE. This CDR3 has 14 amino acids.

This clonotype has only a few counts. The CDR3 sequence: CASFWGDNEQFF. The CDR3 nucleotides are TGTGCCAGTTTCTGGGGGGACAATGAGCAGTTCTTC. The V gene is TRBV5-4, the J gene TRBJ2-1; maybe TRBD2 (6 bases). CDR1 and CDR2 from the germline V gene are SGHNT and YYREEE (reference sequence). Trimming stripped 8 bases from V and 5 bases from J, with 11 bases between. This CDR3 comprises 12 residues.

V usage is TRBV24-1 and J usage is TRBJ1-2; possibly TRBD1 for D (5 bases). From germline, CDR1 is KGHDR and CDR2 SFDVKD. V dropped 0 bases and J dropped 4 bases, with 11 bases sitting between them. The CDR3 sequence is 15 residues long. CDR3 DNA sequence: TGTGCCACCAGTGATTTGCCGGAGGGGACCTATGGCTACACCTTC. Its protein product is CATSDLPEGTYGYTF.

This clonotype was observed at least ten times. The chain carries TRBV12-3 or TRBV12-4 and TRBJ2-2, with 7 nucleotides matching TRBD1. V dropped 2 bases and J dropped 6; count of bases not matched to a gene: 9. This CDR3 has 16 amino acids. The DNA of the CDR3 is TGTGCCAGCAGTTTAAACGCAGGGGGAGTTGCCGGGGAGCTGTTTTTT. It is translated as CASSLNAGGVAGELFF.